This is a list of T cell receptor beta chains from one sample in a study of blood T cell repertoires in COVID-19. The table came from immunoSEQ multiplex PCR; TCRdb's copy has only in-frame clones and leaves some out. Counted here are about 140,000 clones, roughly 88% occurring once; the ten biggest clones make up roughly a tenth. Material: peripheral blood. These receptor sequences come from a man aged 55 to 70 with active or convalescent COVID-19. Each CDR3 is given with its conserved first and last residue. D genes are given only for firm matches. Rows give clone size only sometimes, using once, few, many, or a class for an expanded clone.

clone size	J gene	D gene	V gene	CDR3 DNA	CDR3 protein
-	TRBJ1-6	TRBD1	TRBV6-5	TGTGCCAGCAGTTACACATGGACAGGGAGTTCACCCCTCCACTTT	CASSYTWTGSSPLHF
-	TRBJ1-2	-	TRBV29-1	TGCAGCGTTGTAGCAGGGGTCAACTATGGCTACACCTTC	CSVVAGVNYGYTF
-	TRBJ1-5	-	TRBV19	TGTGCCAGTAGAGGGGGTCTGGGCAATCAGCCCCAGCATTTT	CASRGGLGNQPQHF
-	TRBJ1-1	-	TRBV18	TGTGCCAGCTCACCAATGGTCGGCACTGAAGCTTTCTTT	CASSPMVGTEAFF
-	TRBJ1-4	TRBD1	TRBV7-2	TGTGCCAGCAGCTTCGGAGGGGGCTTGACTAATGAAAAACTGTTTTTT	CASSFGGGLTNEKLFF
once	TRBJ1-1	-	TRBV2	TGTGCCAGCAGCTCAGACATGAACACTGAAGCTTTCTTT	CASSSDMNTEAFF
-	TRBJ2-5	-	TRBV25-1	TGTGCCAGCAGTGGGTGGGGCGGAGAGACCCAGTACTTC	CASSGWGGETQYF
-	TRBJ2-1	-	TRBV2	TGTGCCAGCAGTGACGACTACCAAGGTGACAATGAGCAGTTCTTC	CASSDDYQGDNEQFF
-	TRBJ1-2	-	TRBV11-3	TGTGCCAGCAGCGGGACACACTATGGCTACACCTTC	CASSGTHYGYTF
-	TRBJ2-3	-	TRBV19	TGTGCCAGTAGTTCACAGGGAGACACAGATACGCAGTATTTT	CASSSQGDTDTQYF
-	TRBJ1-5	-	TRBV30	TGTGCCTGGAGTGCCGGGGTCTATAGCAATCAGCCCCAGCATTTT	CAWSAGVYSNQPQHF
once	TRBJ1-4	-	TRBV19	TGTGCCAGTAGTTCCGGGACACTCACAACTAATGAAAAACTGTTTTTT	CASSSGTLTTNEKLFF
-	TRBJ2-7	-	TRBV3-1/TRBV3-2	TGTGCCAGCAGCCAAGATCAGGCCAGGGGCCGCGAGCAGTACTTC	CASSQDQARGREQYF
once	TRBJ2-3	-	TRBV7-9	TGTGCCAGCAGCTCCCTCACAGATACGCAGTATTTT	CASSSLTDTQYF
-	TRBJ2-3	TRBD2	TRBV19	TGTGCCAGTAGCCCAGGGACTAGTTTCGCAGATACGCAGTATTTT	CASSPGTSFADTQYF
-	TRBJ1-5	-	TRBV6-2/TRBV6-3	TGTGCCAGCAGTTCCCCGGGACAAGGCGGCAATCAGCCCCAGCATTTT	CASSSPGQGGNQPQHF
-	TRBJ2-5	TRBD2	TRBV2	TGTGCCAGCAATAGCGGGGGGGCCGGGGAGACCCAGTACTTC	CASNSGGAGETQYF
-	TRBJ1-1	TRBD1	TRBV6-5	TGTGCCAGCACCTTTACAGGGGACACTGAAGCTTTCTTT	CASTFTGDTEAFF
-	TRBJ1-5	-	TRBV7-2	TGTGCCAGCAGCTTAGCCAGGGAGGGCAATCAGCCCCAGCATTTT	CASSLAREGNQPQHF
-	TRBJ1-2	TRBD1	TRBV29-1	TGCAGCGGGGACAGGGGGGTAGTGGACTATGGCTACACCTTC	CSGDRGVVDYGYTF
-	TRBJ2-6	TRBD2	TRBV5-4	TGTGCCAGCAGCTTGGCCCCCGGGAGGCGATCTGGGGCCAACGTCCTGACTTTC	CASSLAPGRRSGANVLTF
-	TRBJ1-2	-	TRBV14	TGTGCCAGCAGCCTGAACCCGACAGGTGGCTACACCTTC	CASSLNPTGGYTF
-	TRBJ2-1	-	TRBV27	TGTGCCAGTACATCCCTCTCCTACAATGAGCAGTTCTTC	CASTSLSYNEQFF
-	TRBJ1-3	TRBD1	TRBV19	TGTGCCAGTAGATCTGATCCGGGACAGGGGACCCCTGGAAACACCATATATTTT	CASRSDPGQGTPGNTIYF
-	TRBJ1-2	TRBD1	TRBV28	TGTGCCAGCAGTTTCGGGACAGGGCGTAACTATGGCTACACCTTC	CASSFGTGRNYGYTF